The clone carrying this T cell receptor (beta chain) has just a few counts. The antigen remains unidentified. The data were obtained in a study of cytomegalovirus exposure and HLA in healthy donors. As for the study in general: The early release's HLA-typed donors yielded roughly 85 million unique TCRs. Of around 410 genotyped donors, 81% grouped in the Caucasian-associated ancestry cluster.

This CDR3 contains 16 residues. V was pared by 5 bases and J by 4 bases, with 19 bases between. Germline-derived CDR1 and CDR2 are SGHTA and FQGNSA. The study, taken as a whole, reports: According to a later analysis, most TCR beta chains associated with CMV appeared HLA-restricted.

PCR employed 60 Vbeta and 13 Jbeta primers. The table came from immunoSEQ multiplex PCR; TCRdb's copy has only in-frame clones and leaves some out. The data hold some 200,000 clones, with approximately 90% observed a single time. The sample comprised PBMCs. The J gene is TRBJ2-3, the V gene TRBV7-2, with a weak D call TRBD2 (6 bases). The TCR originated in a woman aged 18-29 years in good health and CMV-seronegative. CDR3 nucleotide sequence: TGTGCCAGCAGCCAAGTGTATCCGGGAGAGGCAGATACGCAGTATTTT. Protein: CASSQVYPGEADTQYF.